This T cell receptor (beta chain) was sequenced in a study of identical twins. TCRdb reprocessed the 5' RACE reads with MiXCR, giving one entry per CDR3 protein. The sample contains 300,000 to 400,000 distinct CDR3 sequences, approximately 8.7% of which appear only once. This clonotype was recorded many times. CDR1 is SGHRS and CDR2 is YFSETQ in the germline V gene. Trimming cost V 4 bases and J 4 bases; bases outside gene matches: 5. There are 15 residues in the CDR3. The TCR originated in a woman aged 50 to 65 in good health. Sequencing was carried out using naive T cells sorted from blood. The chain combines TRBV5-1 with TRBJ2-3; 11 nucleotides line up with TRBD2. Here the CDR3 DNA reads TGCGCCAGCAGCGTCTTAGCGGGAGGGCCAGATACGCAGTATTTT. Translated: CASSVLAGGPDTQYF.